This T cell receptor beta chain stems from a study of control samples from healthy donors and cancer patients. The length of the CDR3 is 14 residues. V was cut by 1 base and J by 5 bases, with 12 bases left in between. Germline loops: CDR1 LGHDT, CDR2 YNNKEL (reference sequence). Sequenced by immunoSEQ multiplex PCR; TCRdb stores in-frame clones only, minus some. The sample consists of about 51,000 clones, approximately 91% of them appearing once. Sequencing input: PBMCs. V gene TRBV3-1 (or the pseudogene TRBV3-2) combines with J gene TRBJ2-7; weak D call: TRBD1 (6 bases). The sequence came from a man between 50 and 59 years old with head and neck cancer. The CDR3 DNA reads as TGTGCCAGCAGCCAAGGGGCTGGGGGCGACGAGCAGTACTTC. It yields the protein CASSQGAGGDEQYF.